These 8 T cell receptor beta chains share one sample of origin, sequenced in a study of T-cell reconstitution after alpha-beta-depleted transplantation in children. TCRbeta library construction was performed incorporating unique molecular identifiers. TCRdb analysed the PCR reads with MiXCR anew, one entry per CDR3 protein. The sample lists 70,000 or so distinct CDR3 sequences, approximately 11% seen once, with approximately 13% in the top ten. Source: PBMCs, taken before TCRalphabeta/CD19-depleted stem cell transplant. The receptors were gathered from a boy under 18 with acute myeloid leukemia, due to receive a stem cell transplant.

Only a few counts were recorded for this clonotype. The rearrangement links TRBV12-3 or TRBV12-4 to TRBJ1-2; tentative D call: TRBD1 (5 bases). CDR3 length equals 13 residues. The ends were cut back, 6 bases at V and 8 bases at J, with 16 bases in the middle. In DNA form, the CDR3 reads TGTGCCAGCAGCAATGGGGGGGGGAGAGGCTACACCTTC. This encodes CASSNGGGRGYTF.

This clonotype was counted a few times. This chain uses TRBV7-9 with TRBJ2-1, with D possibly being TRBD1 (6 bases). Germline loops: CDR1 SEHNR, CDR2 FQNEAQ (reference sequence). V was clipped by 4 bases and J by 1 base, with 14 bases between them. The CDR3 loop spans 16 amino acids. The CDR3 sequence is CASSSPGAGSYNEQFF. The CDR3 DNA sequence: TGTGCCAGCAGCTCGCCAGGGGCAGGATCCTACAATGAGCAGTTCTTC.

This clonotype was recorded at least ten times. The CDR3 DNA is TGTGCCAGCAGCGTAGGACTAGCGGGACCAGACAATGAGCAGTTCTTC. Its protein product is CASSVGLAGPDNEQFF. The V gene is TRBV9, the J gene TRBJ2-1; 11 positions match TRBD2. The germline CDR1 and CDR2 sequences are SGDLS and YYNGEE. V lost 0 bases and J lost 5; bases outside the gene matches: 4. CDR3 size: 16 residues.

At least ten counts were recorded for this clonotype. This chain joins TRBV10-1 and TRBJ2-5; D possibly uses TRBD1 or TRBD2 (6 bases each). The germline gives CDR1 WNHNN, CDR2 SYGVQD (reference sequence). V lost 0 bases and J lost 1, with 12 bases in between. This CDR3 has 16 residues. CDR3 DNA: TGCGCCAGCAGTGAGTCTCATCGGGGGCGCCAAGAGACCCAGTACTTC. This codes for CASSESHRGRQETQYF.

In this sample, this clonotype turned up many times. This sequence joins TRBV10-3 and TRBJ2-1, with 11 bases aligning to TRBD2. CDR1 and CDR2 (germline): ENHRY, SYGVKD. The CDR3 sequence is 15 residues long. Trimming cost V 3 bases and J 6 bases; bases outside gene matches: 4. The CDR3 protein is CAISDPGLAVNEQFF. CDR3 sequence (DNA): TGTGCCATCAGTGACCCGGGACTAGCGGTCAATGAGCAGTTCTTC.

The chain recombines TRBV7-6 with TRBJ2-3; TRBD2 agrees at 9 bases. This CDR3 contains 15 residues. Germline assignment: CDR1 SGHVS and CDR2 FNYEAQ. J lost 2 bases, V lost 4 bases, and 4 bases had no gene match. Written as DNA, the CDR3 is TGTGCCAGCAGCTCCCTAGCGGGGTTCACAGATACGCAGTATTTT. It yields the protein CASSSLAGFTDTQYF.

This clonotype was seen many times. V is TRBV27 and J is TRBJ2-1; 14 bases match TRBD2. V shed 6 bases and J 5 bases; nucleotides not matched to a gene: 6. This CDR3 comprises 16 residues. From germline, CDR1 is MNHEY and CDR2 SMNVEV (reference sequence). The CDR3 sequence: CASRRLAGGLDNEQFF. CDR3 coding DNA: TGTGCCAGCAGAAGACTAGCGGGAGGGCTCGACAATGAGCAGTTCTTC.

Ten or more counts support this clonotype. The chain links TRBV5-1 to TRBJ1-5; TRBD1 is a possible D gene (5 bases). The V and J ends lost 4 bases and 0 bases respectively, with 8 bases between them. Germline CDR1 reads SGHRS; CDR2 reads YFSETQ. The CDR3 loop spans 14 amino acids. The DNA of the CDR3 is TGCGCCAGCAGCCTGGACATTAGCAATCAGCCCCAGCATTTT. Protein: CASSLDISNQPQHF.